This is a list of T cell receptor beta chains from one sample in a study of T cells in Graves' hyperthyroidism and ophthalmopathy. MiXCR was run by TCRdb on the multiplex PCR reads, yielding one entry per CDR3 protein. This sample yields 360,000 or so distinct CDR3 sequences, of which roughly 15% are seen a single time; roughly 19% belongs to the top ten. The material sequenced was blood. The receptor source for this set is a woman in her fifties or sixties with Graves' ophthalmopathy. CDR3s include the opening cysteine and the closing phenylalanine or tryptophan. D genes are given only for firm matches. A clone size is listed for some rows: how often the clone was seen (once, few, many), or a class if it is expanded.

d_gene	abundance	v_gene	j_gene	CDR3nt	CDR3aa
TRBD2	few	TRBV25-1	TRBJ2-1	TGTGCCAGCAGTTACACTAGCGGGTCCAGGGTTGAGCAGTTCTTC	CASSYTSGSRVEQFF
.	.	TRBV7-9	TRBJ2-2	TGTGCCAGCAGCTCGACTCCGGGACAAAGGACCGGGGAGCTGTTTTTT	CASSSTPGQRTGELFF
.	.	TRBV4-2	TRBJ2-7	TGTGCCAGCAGCCAAGAAGTTCTGAACGAGCAGTACTTC	CASSQEVLNEQYF
TRBD2	.	TRBV11-2	TRBJ2-3	TGTGCCAGCAGCAGGAGGACTAGCGGGGGGGATGGGGTGCAGTATTTT	CASSRRTSGGDGVQYF
.	many	TRBV7-2	TRBJ2-4	TGTGCCAGCAGCCTCTTAGGGGTCCCGACCGACATTCAGTACTTC	CASSLLGVPTDIQYF
TRBD2	few	TRBV6-1	TRBJ2-1	TGTGCCAGCAGTGCGCCGCGGGGGGCTAGCGGGAGCCCCTACAATGAGCAGTTCTTC	CASSAPRGASGSPYNEQFF
.	.	TRBV6-6	TRBJ2-1	TGTGCCAGCAGTTACTCTTCTCGGGGCGCTGAGCAGTTCTTC	CASSYSSRGAEQFF
.	.	TRBV20-1	TRBJ1-4	TGCAGTGCTAGAAAACCTTTGGGGACTAATGAAAAACTGTTTTTT	CSARKPLGTNEKLFF
.	.	TRBV10-3	TRBJ2-5	TGTGCCATCAGTGCAACGCGGGAGACCCAGTACTTC	CAISATRETQYF
.	.	TRBV6-5	TRBJ1-1	TGTGCCAGCAGTTACTCCTATGGGGTCCCTGAAGCTTTCTTT	CASSYSYGVPEAFF
.	few	TRBV6-5	TRBJ2-4	TGTGCCAGCAGTTACTCTCTTACCAAAAACATTCAGTACTTC	CASSYSLTKNIQYF
.	many	TRBV11-2	TRBJ2-7	TGTGCCAGCAGCGACGCCGGGACGTCGACATACGAGCAGTACTTC	CASSDAGTSTYEQYF
.	.	TRBV2	TRBJ2-6	TGTGCCAGCAACGAACCCCGGGTTTCTGGGGCCAACGTCCTGACTTTC	CASNEPRVSGANVLTF
.	few	TRBV3-1	TRBJ2-1	TGTGCCAGCAGCCGATCACGCTCGGGTGAGCAGTTCTTC	CASSRSRSGEQFF
.	few	TRBV3-1	TRBJ1-3	TGTGCCAGCAGCCAAGATCTAGGGAGAAACACCATATATTTT	CASSQDLGRNTIYF
.	.	TRBV30	TRBJ2-5	TGTGCCTGGAGTCCGACTAGGGTATCAGAGACCCAGTACTTC	CAWSPTRVSETQYF
.	.	TRBV7-2	TRBJ1-6	TGTGCCAGCAGCTCGACCACAGGGAATTCACCCCTCCACTTT	CASSSTTGNSPLHF
.	many	TRBV3-1	TRBJ1-1	TGTGCCAGCAGCCATAGTGGACAGTTGAACACTGAAGCTTTCTTT	CASSHSGQLNTEAFF
.	many	TRBV20-1	TRBJ2-1	TGCAGCACAACACTAGGGGGATACAATGAGCAGTTCTTC	CSTTLGGYNEQFF
.	.	TRBV7-9	TRBJ1-6	TGTGCCAGCAGCGACCGGGACACCCTCCACTTT	CASSDRDTLHF
.	.	TRBV2	TRBJ1-5	TGTGCCGGCACCCAGGGGAGGAATCAGCCCCAGCATTTT	CAGTQGRNQPQHF
.	many	TRBV13	TRBJ2-7	TGTGCCAGCAGCTTAAAGGGGCACTACGAGCAGTACTTC	CASSLKGHYEQYF
TRBD2	few	TRBV27	TRBJ2-1	TGTGCCAGCAGTTTGGCTAGCGGGAGTCGAGGAGAGCAGTTCTTC	CASSLASGSRGEQFF
TRBD2	many	TRBV20-1	TRBJ2-7	TGCAGTGCTAGAGATCTGGAGACCGGGGGGGGGTCCTACGAGCAGTACTTC	CSARDLETGGGSYEQYF
.	few	TRBV20-1	TRBJ2-7	TGCAGTGCTAGAGATCCAGATCCCCCCAAGCGGCAGTACTTC	CSARDPDPPKRQYF
.	many	TRBV20-1	TRBJ1-5	TGCAGTGCTTCGGAGCCGGGAGACAATCAGCCCCAGCATTTT	CSASEPGDNQPQHF
.	few	TRBV6-1	TRBJ1-1	TGTGCCAGCTGGAGGGGGGGAACTGAAGCTTTCTTT	CASWRGGTEAFF
TRBD1	once	TRBV6-6	TRBJ2-2	TGTGCCAGCAGTTACTCCCAGGGGGATGTCACCGGGGAGCTGTTTTTT	CASSYSQGDVTGELFF
.	.	TRBV20-1	TRBJ1-5	TGCAGTGCTAGAAGCACAGGGAATAATCAGCCCCAGCATTTT	CSARSTGNNQPQHF
.	many	TRBV5-1	TRBJ2-3	TGCGCCAGCAGTTTTACTTCAGGGAGCACAGATACGCAGTATTTT	CASSFTSGSTDTQYF
.	few	TRBV19	TRBJ1-4	TGTGCCAGTAGTCCACGCACGCTCCCTGGCGAAAAACTGTTTTTT	CASSPRTLPGEKLFF
.	few	TRBV6-2/TRBV6-3	TRBJ2-3	TGTGCCAGCAGGCAGCCCACAGATACGCGGTATTTT	CASRQPTDTRYF
TRBD2	few	TRBV7-8	TRBJ2-1	TGTGCCAGCAGCAATAGCGGGAGGGGGTCCTACAATGAGCAGTTCTTC	CASSNSGRGSYNEQFF
.	.	TRBV15	TRBJ1-3	TGTGCCACCAGCAGACTCCAGCCCGGTGGAAACACCATATATTTT	CATSRLQPGGNTIYF
TRBD1	many	TRBV20-1	TRBJ2-7	TGCAGTGCTGCGGACCCGCGGGGACAGGGGAAGTTTGCCTACGAGCAGTACTTC	CSAADPRGQGKFAYEQYF
.	few	TRBV7-9	TRBJ2-3	TGTGCCAGCAGCTCGTTCTTTCCGGATACGCAGTATTTT	CASSSFFPDTQYF
TRBD1	many	TRBV20-1	TRBJ2-4	TGCAGTGTCCCCCGAGGGGGCGTTTTCAACATTCAGTACTTC	CSVPRGGVFNIQYF
TRBD1	.	TRBV18	TRBJ1-5	TGTGCCAGCTCACCCGACAGGGACAATCAGCCCCAGCATTTT	CASSPDRDNQPQHF
.	medium-sized	TRBV3-1	TRBJ2-3	TGTGCCAGCAGCCTCACAGATACGCAGTATTTT	CASSLTDTQYF
.	.	TRBV19	TRBJ2-2	TGTGCCAGTAGCGGAAGGGTGGGCACCGGGGAGCTGTTTTTT	CASSGRVGTGELFF